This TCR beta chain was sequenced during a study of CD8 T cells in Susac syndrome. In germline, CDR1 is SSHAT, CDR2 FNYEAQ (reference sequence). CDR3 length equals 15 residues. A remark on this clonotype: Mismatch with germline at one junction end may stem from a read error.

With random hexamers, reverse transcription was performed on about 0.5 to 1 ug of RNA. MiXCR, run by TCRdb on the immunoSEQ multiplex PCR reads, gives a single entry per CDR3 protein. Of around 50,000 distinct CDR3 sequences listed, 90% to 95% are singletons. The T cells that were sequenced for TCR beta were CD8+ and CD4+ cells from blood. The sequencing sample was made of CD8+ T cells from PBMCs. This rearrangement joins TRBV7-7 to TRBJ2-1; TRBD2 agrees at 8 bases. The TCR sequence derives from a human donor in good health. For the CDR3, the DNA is TGTGCTAGCAGCCAGGCGAGCGGGAGTATCGATGAGCAGTTCTTC. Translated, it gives CASSQASGSIDEQFF.